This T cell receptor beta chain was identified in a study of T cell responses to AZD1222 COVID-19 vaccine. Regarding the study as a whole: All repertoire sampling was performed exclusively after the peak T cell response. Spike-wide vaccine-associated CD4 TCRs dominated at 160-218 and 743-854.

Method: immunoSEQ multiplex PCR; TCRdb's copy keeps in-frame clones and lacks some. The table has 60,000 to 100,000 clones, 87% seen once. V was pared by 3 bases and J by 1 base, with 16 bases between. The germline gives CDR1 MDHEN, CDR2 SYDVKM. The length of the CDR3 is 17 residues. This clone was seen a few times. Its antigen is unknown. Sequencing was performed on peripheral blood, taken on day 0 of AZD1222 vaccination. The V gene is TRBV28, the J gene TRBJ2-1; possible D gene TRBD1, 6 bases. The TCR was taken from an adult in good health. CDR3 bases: TGTGCCAGCAGTTTCTACACAGGGATAGGTTCCTACAATGAGCAGTTCTTC. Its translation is CASSFYTGIGSYNEQFF.